This TCR beta chain derives from a study of CD8 T cells in ankylosing spondylitis. The study's findings and limits: In reactive arthritis synovial fluid and blood, some motif variants had been reported before. For ankylosing spondylitis blood, a TCR beta motif of several highly homologous variants appeared characteristic. Disease-associated clones were reportedly significantly overrepresented in matched ankylosing spondylitis synovial fluid.

This clonotype turned up a few times. Its specificity is not known. TCRdb itself ran the 5' RACE reads through MiXCR, one entry per CDR3 protein. This table holds roughly 150,000 distinct CDR3 sequences, just under 7.5% found once. V trimming: 9 bases; J trimming: 6 bases; junction bases outside the gene matches: 8. Looked up from germline, CDR1 is SGHNT and CDR2 is YYREEE (reference sequence). The CDR3 is 13 residues long. This chain uses TRBV5-4 with TRBJ2-1; TRBD1 matches at 8 bases. The specimen sequenced was blood, either unsorted or a sorted T cell fraction (not recorded which). The receptor was isolated from a female donor with ankylosing spondylitis or in good health (not recorded which). CDR3 in DNA: TGTGCCATATCGGGGACAGGTCGCAATGAGCAGTTCTTC. It encodes CAISGTGRNEQFF.